The TCR beta chain described here comes from a study of early T cells in non-severe SARS-CoV-2 infection. Turning to the study itself: Chains from this unsorted whole-blood bulk RNA could not be paired.

Trimming took 1 base from V and 4 from J; bases not matched to a gene: 4. CDR3 size: 15 residues. Germline V CDR1 and CDR2: MGHRA, YSYEKL. Individual cDNA molecules received unique molecular identifiers during library preparation. From the 5' RACE reads, TCRdb called clonotypes with MiXCR, one entry per CDR3 protein. This sample has 75,000 to 90,000 distinct CDR3 sequences, with about 9.4% found just once. This clonotype was counted many times. The TCR comes from an adult who was a healthcare worker with PCR-confirmed SARS-CoV-2 infection or an uninfected control (not recorded which). This chain joins TRBV4-1 and TRBJ2-5; TRBD2 aligns across 9 bases. Sequences were derived from whole blood, sampled at baseline. The CDR3 reads CASSQVLREGETQYF. CDR3 DNA: TGCGCCAGCAGCCAAGTTTTGCGGGAGGGAGAGACCCAGTACTTC.